A selection of T cell receptor beta chains follows, all from one sample in a study of regulatory and conventional T cells in RAG deficiency. Clones were sequenced by immunoSEQ multiplex PCR, and TCRdb holds only the in-frame ones, with some missing. The sample lists 25,000 to 35,000 clones, around 96% seen once, with about 0.17% in the top ten. These records were also assigned to another study, of regulatory T cells.

The sequenced sample consisted of CD25- CD4+ T cells sorted from blood. The origin of the receptors is a human donor in good health. Both conserved end residues are part of each CDR3. Each record gives: J gene, CDR3 length, V gene, clone size, D gene, CDR3 DNA, CDR3 protein. D genes are given only for firm matches. Part of the rows lack a size; the others show once, few, many or a class for expanded clones.

>TRBJ1-4|17|TRBV19|NA|TRBD1
TGTGCCAGTAGACCCGGGACAGGATATAAGGTTAATGAAAAACTGTTTTTT
CASRPGTGYKVNEKLFF
>TRBJ2-7|16|TRBV28|NA|NA
TGTGCCAGCAGTTTACCTCCCCCCAGGGTAAAGTACGAGCAGTACTTC
CASSLPPPRVKYEQYF
>TRBJ2-3|12|TRBV9|once|NA
TGTGCCAGCAGCTTCCTGGAGGATACGCAGTATTTT
CASSFLEDTQYF
>TRBJ2-7|16|TRBV15|NA|TRBD1
TGTGCCACCAGCAGAGGGACAGGACAGGCTACCTACGAGCAGTACTTC
CATSRGTGQATYEQYF
>TRBJ1-2|13|TRBV18|NA|TRBD1
TGTGCCAGCTCAGGAGACAGGGTGTCTGGCTACACCTTC
CASSGDRVSGYTF
>TRBJ2-3|14|TRBV30|NA|NA
TGTGCCTTCTCGGGGGCGGGGGTCTCCCTACCGCAGTATTTT
CAFSGAGVSLPQYF
>TRBJ1-1|14|TRBV11-2|NA|NA
TGTGCCAGCAGCCCAATTAGGGGGAACACTGAAGCTTTCTTT
CASSPIRGNTEAFF
>TRBJ1-2|16|TRBV29-1|NA|TRBD1
TGCAGCGTACGATTTGGAGGACAGGGGAAAAACTATGGCTACACCTTC
CSVRFGGQGKNYGYTF
>TRBJ2-1|18|TRBV15|NA|TRBD2
TGTGCCACCAGCAGCGTTTCCCAACGAGCGGGGGGCCCGAATGAGCAGTTCTTC
CATSSVSQRAGGPNEQFF
>TRBJ2-2|15|TRBV5-1|NA|NA
TGCGCCATACGACCCGGAGGGGAGAACACCGGGGAGCTGTTTTTT
CAIRPGGENTGELFF
>TRBJ1-4|20|TRBV18|NA|TRBD1
TGTGCCAGCTCACCGTTGCTCGGGACAGGGGATAGAGTAACTAATGAAAAACTGTTTTTT
CASSPLLGTGDRVTNEKLFF
>TRBJ2-5|13|TRBV5-1|NA|NA
TGCGCCAGCAGCTTGGCCCAACAAGAGACCCAGTACTTC
CASSLAQQETQYF
>TRBJ2-2|13|TRBV6-5|NA|NA
TGTGCCAGCAGGGGCTTGAACACCGGGGAGCTGTTTTTT
CASRGLNTGELFF
>TRBJ1-2|17|TRBV7-6|NA|NA
TGTGCCAGCAGCTTAGCTACCGGGGATGTTCTTAACTATGGCTACACCTTC
CASSLATGDVLNYGYTF
>TRBJ2-3|16|TRBV27|NA|TRBD2
TGTGCCAGCAGTTTAGGGGGACTAGTAAGCACAGATACGCAGTATTTT
CASSLGGLVSTDTQYF
>TRBJ2-3|17|TRBV5-1|NA|TRBD2
TGCGCCAGCAGCTTGGAAAGGCTAGCGGCTAGCACAGATACGCAGTATTTT
CASSLERLAASTDTQYF
>TRBJ1-2|15|TRBV2|NA|NA
TGTGCCAGCAGTGGGGGGCCGGGACGGAACTATGGCTACACCTTC
CASSGGPGRNYGYTF
>TRBJ1-5|15|TRBV11-2|NA|NA
TGTGCCAGCAGCTTAGCAGGGATAAGCAATCAGCCCCAGCATTTT
CASSLAGISNQPQHF
>TRBJ1-1|15|TRBV7-6|NA|NA
TGTGCCAGCAGCCCAGCTGGCGGGGTGAACACTGAAGCTTTCTTT
CASSPAGGVNTEAFF
>TRBJ1-3|16|TRBV7-2|NA|NA
TGTGCCAGCAGCTTAGGACACCCGAGCTCTGGAAACACCATATATTTT
CASSLGHPSSGNTIYF
>TRBJ2-7|14|TRBV6-5|NA|TRBD1
TGTGCCAGCAGTTGGGACAGGGTCACCTACGAGCAGTACTTC
CASSWDRVTYEQYF
>TRBJ1-2|13|TRBV19|NA|NA
TGTGCCAGTAGTCTGTCCAGGGTCGATGGCTACACCTTC
CASSLSRVDGYTF
>TRBJ2-1|15|TRBV11-2|NA|NA
TGTGCCAGCAGCTCCCTGAGCGGGCTATACAATGAGCAGTTCTTC
CASSSLSGLYNEQFF
>TRBJ1-2|17|TRBV15|NA|NA
TGTGCCACCAGCAGAAAGGACAGCTCTTTGAAACCCTATGGCTACACCTTC
CATSRKDSSLKPYGYTF
>TRBJ1-1|13|TRBV11-3|NA|NA
TGTGCCAGCAGCCGCGTCTCAGGGACTGAAGCTTTCTTT
CASSRVSGTEAFF
>TRBJ1-1|13|TRBV28|once|NA
TGTGCCAGCAGTTTAAACAGGGCCACTGAAGCTTTCTTT
CASSLNRATEAFF
>TRBJ1-4|15|TRBV7-9|NA|NA
TGTGCCAGCAGTAAGGACAGACAAGTTAATGAAAAACTGTTTTTT
CASSKDRQVNEKLFF
>TRBJ1-5|13|TRBV7-2|NA|NA
TGTGCCAGCAGCTTAAGCGGGGATCAGCCCCAGCATTTT
CASSLSGDQPQHF
>TRBJ1-2|14|TRBV7-9|NA|NA
TGTGCCAGCAGCTTTCTACAGGGAAACTATGGCTACACCTTC
CASSFLQGNYGYTF
>TRBJ2-5|13|TRBV6-5|NA|NA
TGTGCCAGCAGTTACTCGAACAGAGAGACCCAGTACTTC
CASSYSNRETQYF
>TRBJ2-1|14|TRBV19|once|NA
TGTGCCAGTAGTATTTTTCGGGATTCGGTCGAGCAGTTCTTC
CASSIFRDSVEQFF